The 23 T cell receptor beta chains presented below share a single source sample, sequenced in a study of T cell responses to AZD1222 COVID-19 vaccine. Profiled with immunoSEQ multiplex PCR; TCRdb holds only in-frame clones, not every one. The sample lists around 140,000 clones, approximately 94% occurring once. The source material was peripheral blood, sampled on day 0 of AZD1222 vaccination. The receptors were gathered from an adult in good health.

The chain recombines TRBV7-9 with TRBJ2-3; D is perhaps TRBD2 (7 bases). Trimming left V 8 bases short and J 4 bases short, with 13 bases between. Germline V gives CDR1 SEHNR, CDR2 FQNEAQ (reference sequence). The CDR3 sequence is 13 residues long. CDR3: CASESGGSDTQYF. For the CDR3, the DNA is TGTGCCAGCGAGTCGGGGGGCTCAGATACGCAGTATTTT.

This clone was detected only once. The chain couples TRBV6-1 to TRBJ2-3; 7 nucleotides agree with TRBD2. V lost 0 bases to trimming and J lost 4 bases; unmatched junction nucleotides: 4. CDR3 length: 15 amino acids. From germline, CDR1 is MNHNS and CDR2 SASEGT. CDR3 nucleotides: TGTGCCAGCAGTGAAGCGGGGGGGAGGCCAGATACGCAGTATTTT. It encodes CASSEAGGRPDTQYF.

The rearrangement links TRBV10-3 to TRBJ2-7; D is ambiguous. CDR1 is ENHRY and CDR2 is SYGVKD in the germline V gene. The germline V and J ends were trimmed by 4 bases and 2 bases, with 12 bases remaining between them. The CDR3 contains 14 residues. CDR3 loop: CAISASGFPYEQYF. The CDR3 DNA is TGTGCCATCAGTGCGTCCGGGTTTCCCTACGAGCAGTACTTC.

The V and J genes are TRBV10-3 and TRBJ2-7; possibly TRBD2 for D (5 bases). The CDR3 has 15 amino acids. The V gene's germline CDR1 is ENHRY and CDR2 SYGVKD. V was trimmed by 0 bases and J by 0 bases, leaving 9 bases between them. CDR3 protein: CAISESDSTSYEQYF. The CDR3 coding sequence is TGTGCCATCAGTGAGTCGGACTCAACCTCCTACGAGCAGTACTTC.

This clone appeared a single time. The chain links TRBV5-4 to TRBJ2-1; D gene ambiguous. In germline, CDR1 is SGHNT, CDR2 YYREEE (reference sequence). Trimming shortened V by 6 bases and J by 8 bases, and 15 bases separated the two germline ends. This CDR3 region has 13 residues. The CDR3 loop reads CASIGWNNDEQFF. CDR3 nucleotides: TGTGCCAGCATTGGGTGGAATAATGATGAGCAGTTCTTC.

The chain carries TRBV7-2 and TRBJ2-3, with a tentative D call TRBD2 (7 bases). Trimming left V 0 bases short and J 2 bases short, with 9 bases between. Germline values: CDR1 SGHTA, CDR2 FQGNSA. There are 15 residues in the CDR3. This chain's CDR3 is CASSLAGGPTDTQYF. CDR3 in DNA: TGTGCCAGCAGCTTAGCGGGGGGGCCCACAGATACGCAGTATTTT.

The rearrangement joins TRBV6-2 or TRBV6-3 to TRBJ1-2; 7 nucleotides align to TRBD1. The V gene's germline CDR1 is MNHEY and CDR2 SVGEGT. With 2 bases clipped from V and 6 bases from J, the junction kept 6 bases outside the gene matches. This CDR3 spans 14 amino acids. The CDR3: CASSYGDREDGYTF. The CDR3, as DNA: TGTGCCAGCAGTTACGGAGACAGGGAAGATGGCTACACCTTC.

The chain joins TRBV27 to TRBJ2-3; 7 bases map to TRBD2. The CDR3 loop spans 17 amino acids. Germline CDR1 reads MNHEY; CDR2 reads SMNVEV (reference sequence). With 3 bases clipped from V and 2 bases from J, the junction kept 11 bases outside the gene matches. CDR3 DNA sequence: TGTGCCAGCAGTTTGGTTGGTGGGAGGGATGACACAGATACGCAGTATTTT. Amino acids: CASSLVGGRDDTDTQYF.

The J gene is TRBJ2-5, the V gene TRBV29-1; D might be TRBD1 or TRBD2, each matching 5 bases. V dropped 2 bases and J dropped 5 bases, with 12 bases sitting between them. The CDR3 length is 13 residues. In germline, CDR1 is SQVTM, CDR2 ANQGSEA. This CDR3 is CSVERGAGETQYF. DNA of the CDR3: TGCAGCGTTGAACGAGGGGCCGGGGAGACCCAGTACTTC.

This sequence joins TRBV9 and TRBJ1-1; tentatively, D is TRBD1 (6 bases). CDR3 length equals 17 residues. Trimming took 3 bases from V and 4 from J, leaving 22 bases between them. Germline V lookup: CDR1 SGDLS, CDR2 YYNGEE. The CDR3 coding sequence is TGTGCCAGCAGCGGACGACAGGCGCCGGACATGGGCACTGAAGCTTTCTTT. Translation: CASSGRQAPDMGTEAFF.

The CDR3 sequence: CASSYDRAGQPQHF. CDR3 nucleotides: TGTGCCAGCTCCTATGACAGGGCCGGGCAGCCCCAGCATTTT. The chain recombines TRBV6-5 with TRBJ1-5; 7 bases fit TRBD1. With V trimmed by 8 bases and J by 7 bases, 11 bases remained unmatched. This CDR3 has 14 residues. CDR1 MNHEY and CDR2 SVGAGI come from the germline V gene.

J is TRBJ1-1 and V is TRBV6-2 or TRBV6-3, with D hard to call. V was cut by 5 bases and J by 11 bases, with 15 bases left in between. CDR1 MNHEY and CDR2 SVGEGT come from the germline V gene. The CDR3 spans 12 residues. For the CDR3, the DNA is TGTGCCAGCAGTCCCTCAGATTTAGAGGCTTTCTTT. Translated: CASSPSDLEAFF.

The rearrangement links TRBV19 to TRBJ1-1, with TRBD1 identical over 7 bases. Germline V lookup: CDR1 LNHDA, CDR2 SQIVND (reference sequence). The length of the CDR3 is 13 residues. Losses at the gene ends were 10 bases for V and 3 bases for J; bases not matched to a gene: 8. The CDR3 loop reads CATDRIGYTEAFF. The CDR3, as DNA: TGTGCCACGGACAGGATTGGGTACACTGAAGCTTTCTTT.

The CDR3 DNA follows: TGTGCCAGCAGCTTAGGGGAGACTTACGAGCAGTACTTC. Translated: CASSLGETYEQYF. The rearrangement joins TRBV7-8 to TRBJ2-7; D may be TRBD2 (5 bases). The CDR3 has 13 amino acids. CDR1 SGHVS and CDR2 FQNEAQ come from the germline V gene. Trimming removed 1 base at V and 4 bases at J, with 8 bases between.

The chain employs TRBV13 and TRBJ2-7, with no clear D. Germline V gene data show CDR1 as PRHDT and CDR2 as FYEKMQ (reference sequence). Trimming stripped 0 bases from V and 0 bases from J, with 3 bases between. The CDR3 spans 13 residues. CDR3 loop: CASSLGSSYEQYF. Here the CDR3 DNA reads TGTGCCAGCAGCTTAGGGAGCTCCTACGAGCAGTACTTC.

The rearrangement links TRBV7-9 to TRBJ1-6; the D is unclear. This CDR3 is 14 amino acids long. The ends were cut back, 9 bases at V and 6 bases at J, with 15 bases in the middle. Germline V lookup: CDR1 SEHNR, CDR2 FQNEAQ (reference sequence). The CDR3 nucleotides are TGTGCCAGTGATCTAGGTACCTCTAATTCACCCCTCCACTTT. This translates into CASDLGTSNSPLHF.

V usage is TRBV20-1 and J usage is TRBJ2-7; D is uncertain. The CDR3 is made up of 12 amino acids. The germline V and J ends were trimmed by 3 bases and 4 bases, with 10 bases remaining between them. Germline-derived CDR1 and CDR2 are DFQATT and SNEGSKA (reference sequence). In nucleotides, the CDR3 is TGCAGTGCTAGTCCCAGAAATTACGAGCAGTACTTC. It codes for CSASPRNYEQYF.

The chain combines TRBV12-5 with TRBJ2-3, with D possibly matching TRBD1 (6 bases). The CDR3 contains 14 residues. V was pared by 1 base and J by 4 bases, with 9 bases between. Germline lookup yields CDR1 LGHNT and CDR2 FRNRAP. The CDR3 DNA reads TGTGCTAGTGGTTTGGGTCAGGGGCCAGATACGCAGTATTTT. Encoded protein: CASGLGQGPDTQYF.

This clone was observed a few times. This chain links TRBV27 with TRBJ1-2, with 8 bases fitting TRBD1. The CDR3 contains 14 residues. CDR1 is MNHEY, CDR2 SMNVEV, per germline (reference sequence). V gave up 5 bases and J gave up 8 bases; unmatched junction bases: 10. The CDR3 spells CASSGPGGFRGYTF. As DNA, the CDR3 is TGTGCCAGCAGTGGCCCAGGGGGCTTTCGGGGCTACACCTTC.

Turning to this clone: Mismatch with germline at one junction end may stem from a read error. The chain carries TRBV6-1 and TRBJ1-2, with D possibly being TRBD1 (6 bases). The CDR3 is 14 amino acids. The germline V gene has CDR1 MNHNS and CDR2 SASEGT. DNA of the CDR3: TGTGCCAGCAGCGAAGGGCAGGGGATCTATGGCTACACCTTC. Encoded protein: CASSEGQGIYGYTF.

This chain links TRBV7-2 with TRBJ1-5, with 8 bases fitting TRBD1. Germline CDR1 and CDR2: SGHTA and FQGNSA. V was pared by 4 bases and J by 6 bases, with 8 bases of the junction left unmatched. This CDR3 spans 15 amino acids. CDR3 bases: TGTGCCAGCAGCTCCCAATCAGGGGGCGGTCAGCCCCAGCATTTT. This translates into CASSSQSGGGQPQHF.

The chain employs TRBV3-1 (or the pseudogene TRBV3-2) and TRBJ1-1; TRBD1 might be the D (5 bases). CDR1 is LGHDT, CDR2 YNNKEL, per germline (reference sequence). This CDR3 spans 13 amino acids. V gave up 1 base and J gave up 9 bases, with 12 bases separating them. As DNA, the CDR3 is TGTGCCAGCAGCCAAGCCTCGGGGGAAAAAGCTTTCTTT. This encodes CASSQASGEKAFF.

The V call is TRBV6-6, the J call TRBJ1-1, with D hard to call. This CDR3 comprises 13 residues. V was trimmed by 6 bases and J by 1 base, leaving 9 bases between them. Germline V gene sequence: CDR1 MNHNY, CDR2 SVGAGI (reference sequence). The CDR3 loop reads CASSLRENTEAFF. CDR3 bases: TGTGCCAGCAGCCTACGGGAGAACACTGAAGCTTTCTTT.